The 16 T cell receptor beta chains below were found in one sample sequenced in a study of CD8 T cells in Susac syndrome. The RNA, roughly 0.45 to 1 ug, was put through reverse transcription using random hexamers. MiXCR, run by TCRdb on the immunoSEQ multiplex PCR reads, gives a single entry per CDR3 protein. The table has about 150,000 distinct CDR3 sequences, approximately 96% seen once; the top ten hold 0.15% to 0.2%. The sample comprised CD4+ T cells from PBMCs. These receptors were collected from a human donor with Susac syndrome.

The chain recombines TRBV27 with TRBJ1-4; D is unclear. Germline-derived CDR1 and CDR2 are MNHEY and SMNVEV (reference sequence). This CDR3 contains 14 residues. V shed 5 bases and J shed 4 bases, with 11 bases lying between them. DNA for the CDR3: TGTGCCAGCAGTAGGTGGGGTTTTAATGAAAAACTGTTTTTT. Translating it yields CASSRWGFNEKLFF.

The chain is built from TRBV5-1 and TRBJ2-5; 8 bases line up with TRBD1. CDR1 and CDR2 (germline): SGHRS, YFSETQ. CDR3 length equals 15 residues. J gave up 5 bases and V 4 bases, and 10 bases lay outside the gene matches. In DNA form, the CDR3 reads TGCGCCAGCAGCACCGGACAGGGCCGGGAGGAGACCCAGTACTTC. This translates into CASSTGQGREETQYF.

The chain links TRBV11-2 to TRBJ2-3; 9 nucleotides align to TRBD2. Germline values: CDR1 SGHAT, CDR2 FQNNGV. This CDR3 comprises 16 residues. V lost 2 bases and J lost 4; bases outside the gene matches: 7. CDR3: CASSLWASGESDTQYF. Written as DNA, the CDR3 is TGTGCCAGCAGCTTATGGGCTAGCGGGGAATCAGATACGCAGTATTTT. Together with reference TRBV11-2 and TRBJ2-3, the CDR3 gives the full variable domain: EAGVAQSPRYKIIEKRQSVAFWCNPISGHATLYWYQQILGQGPKLLIQFQNNGVVDDSQLPKDRFSAERLKGVDSTLKIQPAKLEDSAVYLCASSLWASGESDTQYFGPGTRLTVL.

This rearrangement joins TRBV6-1 to TRBJ2-1; 7 bases match TRBD1. CDR3 length: 13 residues. J was trimmed by 6 bases and V by 8 bases; bases with no gene match: 7. Per germline, CDR1 MNHNS and CDR2 SASEGT. CDR3 sequence: CASYRPGGNEQFF. DNA for the CDR3: TGTGCCAGCTACCGGCCAGGGGGCAATGAGCAGTTCTTC.

The genes are TRBV6-6 and TRBJ2-3; TRBD1 matches at 8 bases. Unmatched junction bases numbered 7, after V lost 6 bases and J lost 2 bases. Germline V lookup: CDR1 MNHNY, CDR2 SVGAGI (reference sequence). This CDR3 comprises 15 residues. CDR3 region: CASRTGTGPTDTQYF. In DNA form, the CDR3 reads TGTGCCAGCAGAACCGGGACAGGCCCCACAGATACGCAGTATTTT.

The chain combines TRBV20-1 with TRBJ1-1; no reliable D call. There are 14 residues in the CDR3. Per the germline V gene, CDR1 is DFQATT and CDR2 is SNEGSKA (reference sequence). Trimming took off 3 bases at V and 0 bases at J, with 11 bases between the two ends. The CDR3 loop is CSASGRSMNTEAFF. CDR3 nucleotide sequence: TGCAGTGCTAGCGGGAGATCCATGAACACTGAAGCTTTCTTT.

This chain connects TRBV12-3 or TRBV12-4 to TRBJ2-4; possibly TRBD2 for D (7 bases). The CDR3 totals 14 residues. Between the trimmed V and J ends, which lost 6 bases and 8 bases, there was a span of 17 bases. The CDR3 DNA follows: TGTGCCAGCAGCCCCATGGGAGGGGGATACATTCAGTACTTC. It translates to CASSPMGGGYIQYF.

The chain joins TRBV7-3 to TRBJ2-5, with 12 bases matching TRBD2. Germline-derived CDR1 and CDR2 are SGHTA and FQGTGA. V dropped 4 bases and J dropped 0; count of bases not matched to a gene: 3. This CDR3 is built from 16 residues. The CDR3 DNA sequence: TGTGCCAGCAGCTCTGGACTAGCGGGGAACCAAGAGACCCAGTACTTC. This translates into CASSSGLAGNQETQYF.

The chain recombines TRBV6-2 or TRBV6-3 with TRBJ2-7; D is perhaps TRBD1 (5 bases). CDR1 MNHEY and CDR2 SVGEGT come from the germline V gene. The CDR3 extends over 13 amino acids. Trimming took 8 bases from V and 6 from J, leaving 17 bases between them. CDR3 loop: CASGYSTVSEQYF. The CDR3 coding sequence is TGTGCCAGCGGCTACTCGACAGTCTCCGAGCAGTACTTC.

The chain uses TRBV6-2 or TRBV6-3 and TRBJ1-2; D perhaps matches TRBD1 (5 bases). V was cut by 8 bases and J by 3 bases, with 16 bases left in between. Per the germline V gene, CDR1 is MNHEY and CDR2 is SVGEGT. The CDR3 has 14 amino acids. This CDR3 is CASLTAGLHYGYTF. The CDR3 DNA reads TGTGCCAGCCTCACGGCAGGGCTTCACTATGGCTACACCTTC.

The chain joins TRBV18 to TRBJ2-1; 9 bases agree with TRBD2. The ends lost 6 bases at V and 0 bases at J; junction bases unmatched: 0. Germline V gene data show CDR1 as KGHSH and CDR2 as LQKENI. The CDR3 has 14 amino acids. CDR3 sequence: CASSGLASYNEQFF. The CDR3, as DNA: TGTGCCAGCTCGGGACTAGCCTCCTACAATGAGCAGTTCTTC.

This sequence joins TRBV6-5 and TRBJ2-7, with D possibly TRBD1 on 6 matching bases. The V and J ends lost 7 bases and 5 bases respectively, with 15 bases between them. The CDR3 spans 13 residues. Germline-derived CDR1 and CDR2 are MNHEY and SVGAGI. CDR3 sequence reads: CASKKVGANEQYF. CDR3 coding DNA: TGTGCCAGCAAAAAGGTGGGGGCAAACGAGCAGTACTTC.

The rearrangement joins TRBV25-1 to TRBJ1-2; no definite D call. This CDR3 comprises 16 residues. Germline assignment: CDR1 MGHDK and CDR2 SYGVNS. Trimming shortened V by 0 bases and J by 6 bases, and 17 bases separated the two germline ends. The CDR3 region is CASSEYFAALTDGYTF. CDR3 in DNA: TGTGCCAGCAGTGAATATTTCGCTGCTCTGACGGATGGCTACACCTTC.

The chain has TRBV5-1 and TRBJ2-5, with TRBD2 matching over 8 bases. This CDR3 has 16 residues. Trimming removed 4 bases from V and 4 bases from J; junction bases left unmatched: 12. Germline loops: CDR1 SGHRS, CDR2 YFSETQ. The CDR3 DNA is TGCGCCAGCAGCCCCCGGAGCGGGGGAAGGGGAGAGACCCAGTACTTC. This sequence encodes CASSPRSGGRGETQYF.

The chain combines TRBV25-1 with TRBJ2-2; tentatively, D is TRBD2 (5 bases). V shed 11 bases and J shed 3 bases, with 16 bases lying between them. The length of the CDR3 is 14 residues. CDR1 is MGHDK and CDR2 is SYGVNS in the germline V gene. Written as DNA, the CDR3 is TGTGCCGTAAGAGGGATTTCCGACACCGGGGAGCTGTTTTTT. It yields the protein CAVRGISDTGELFF.

This clonotype was seen a few times. The chain links TRBV28 to TRBJ2-7; D is undetermined. The CDR3 has 11 amino acids. With 4 bases removed from V and 3 bases from J, the gap between germline ends came to 4 bases. The germline CDR1 and CDR2 sequences are MDHEN and SYDVKM. CDR3 in amino acids: CASSSRYEQYF. The CDR3 DNA reads TGTGCCAGCAGTTCCCGCTACGAGCAGTACTTC.